What follows are 28 T cell receptor beta chains derived from one specimen sequenced in a study of regulatory T cells in long-lasting Graves disease. TCR beta libraries were built with iRepertoire HTBI primers and Arm-PCR of CDR3 regions. Via MiXCR, TCRdb re-called the multiplex PCR reads, giving one row per CDR3 protein. The sample lists about 460,000 distinct CDR3 sequences, roughly 15% occurring once. The time point: newly diagnosed GD, antithyroid drugs for less than 3 months. Construction of the TCR library relied on RNA isolated from PBMCs. This sample also appeared in a second study, on T cells in Graves' hyperthyroidism and ophthalmopathy.

The sample here was peripheral blood mononuclear cells (PBMCs), taken at new diagnosis, from a patient treated with antithyroid drugs. The receptors come from a woman between 45 and 65 years old with Graves disease.

This clonotype was seen many times. The chain employs TRBV27 and TRBJ2-1; no reliable D call. Trimming left V 0 bases short and J 3 bases short, with 9 bases between. The CDR3 is 15 residues long. From germline, CDR1 is MNHEY and CDR2 SMNVEV (reference sequence). The CDR3: CASSLSPALYNEQFF. The CDR3 DNA sequence: TGTGCCAGCAGTTTATCCCCAGCGCTCTACAATGAGCAGTTCTTC.

This clonotype was recorded a few times. The chain has TRBV6-2 or TRBV6-3 and TRBJ2-1, with 12 nucleotides matching TRBD2. V shed 2 bases and J 9 bases; nucleotides not matched to a gene: 8. The V gene's germline CDR1 is MNHEY and CDR2 SVGEGT. The CDR3 runs 16 residues. This CDR3 reads CASSYDPSGRAAEQFF. In DNA form, the CDR3 reads TGTGCCAGCAGTTACGATCCTAGCGGGAGGGCCGCTGAGCAGTTCTTC.

This clonotype showed up many times. The chain recombines TRBV12-3 or TRBV12-4 with TRBJ2-3; D unresolved. There are 13 residues in the CDR3. The V end was cut by 8 bases, the J end by 4 bases, with 13 bases between. This CDR3 is CASERVGADTQYF. In DNA form, the CDR3 reads TGTGCCAGCGAGCGAGTTGGAGCAGATACGCAGTATTTT.

Many counts were recorded for this clonotype. The V call is TRBV7-9, the J call TRBJ2-2; 10 nucleotides line up with TRBD2. The CDR3 consists of 17 residues. V was clipped by 5 bases and J by 4 bases; unmatched bases: 10. Germline V gives CDR1 SEHNR, CDR2 FQNEAQ (reference sequence). In DNA, the CDR3 is TGTGCCAGCAGCCCCTCCCCGACTAGCGGGCTCACCGGGGAGCTGTTTTTT. Its protein is CASSPSPTSGLTGELFF.

The gene calls are TRBV7-3 and TRBJ2-7; 11 bases line up with TRBD2. This CDR3 region has 15 residues. CDR1 is SGHTA and CDR2 is FQGTGA in the germline V gene. With V trimmed by 5 bases and J by 2 bases, 5 bases remained unmatched. The CDR3 sequence: CASSLGLAEAYEQYF. CDR3 sequence (DNA): TGTGCCAGCAGCCTGGGACTAGCGGAGGCCTACGAGCAGTACTTC. The entire variable domain, with the rest obtained from reference TRBV7-3 and TRBJ2-7, is as follows: GAGVSQTPSNKVTEKGKYVELRCDPISGHTALYWYRQSLGQGPEFLIYFQGTGAADDSGLPNDRFFAVRPEGSVSTLKIQRTERGDSAVYLCASSLGLAEAYEQYFGPGTRLTVT.

This clonotype was found a few times. The rearrangement joins TRBV10-3 to TRBJ2-5; TRBD2 matches 7 bases. The CDR3 runs to 15 residues. CDR1 ENHRY and CDR2 SYGVKD come from the germline V gene. The V and J ends lost 7 bases and 0 bases, in that order; junction bases with no gene match: 8. The CDR3, as DNA: TGTGCCATCACCCTTTGGGGGGGGAACCAAGAGACCCAGTACTTC. It encodes CAITLWGGNQETQYF.

This clonotype has a handful of counts. This rearrangement joins TRBV11-3 to TRBJ2-7; TRBD2 matches 14 bases. Germline V gene data show CDR1 as SGHNT and CDR2 as YENEEA. J lost 5 bases, V lost 5 bases, and 17 bases had no gene match. The CDR3 length is 19 residues. The CDR3 DNA reads TGTGCCAGCAGCCTAGGGACTAGCGGGAGTAATGGGTACGGAGACGAGCAGTACTTC. This gives the protein CASSLGTSGSNGYGDEQYF.

In this sample, this clonotype turned up many times. The V call is TRBV7-8, the J call TRBJ2-3; 7 bases agree with TRBD2. The V gene's germline CDR1 is SGHVS and CDR2 FQNEAQ. V shed 6 bases, J shed 4 bases, and the junction held 16 bases outside the gene matches. The CDR3 length is 17 residues. This chain's CDR3 is CASSPIFGRGGSDTQYF. In DNA form, the CDR3 reads TGTGCCAGCAGTCCAATCTTTGGACGGGGAGGGTCAGATACGCAGTATTTT.

The V gene is TRBV27, the J gene TRBJ2-6; 7 nucleotides match TRBD1. V lost 5 bases, J lost 2 bases, and 15 bases stayed unmatched. The CDR3 runs to 19 residues. From germline, CDR1 is MNHEY and CDR2 SMNVEV (reference sequence). The CDR3 spells CASSPMTGTIMPGANVLTF. CDR3 DNA: TGTGCCAGCAGTCCAATGACAGGGACCATTATGCCTGGGGCCAACGTCCTGACTTTC. Based on the CDR3 plus reference TRBV27 and TRBJ2-6, the full variable domain is EAQVTQNPRYLITVTGKKLTVTCSQNMNHEYMSWYRQDPGLGLRQIYYSMNVEVTDKGDVPEGYKVSRKEKRNFPLILESPSPNQTSLYFCASSPMTGTIMPGANVLTFGAGSRLTVL.

The chain uses TRBV6-2 or TRBV6-3 and TRBJ1-1; 8 bases agree with TRBD1. The V and J ends lost 4 bases and 1 base, in that order; junction bases with no gene match: 14. There are 18 residues in the CDR3. Looked up from germline, CDR1 is MNHEY and CDR2 is SVGEGT. The CDR3 DNA reads TGTGCCAGCAGTTCCTACTCAACGACAGGGGCCGAGAACACTGAAGCTTTCTTT. Amino acids: CASSSYSTTGAENTEAFF.

The rearrangement joins TRBV2 to TRBJ2-5; D is perhaps TRBD1 (5 bases). The CDR3 has 13 amino acids. Trimming left V 6 bases short and J 2 bases short, with 10 bases between. The V gene's germline CDR1 is SNHLY and CDR2 FYNNEI. CDR3 protein: CASRTATQETQYF. In DNA, the CDR3 is TGTGCCAGCAGGACAGCGACTCAAGAGACCCAGTACTTC.

This clonotype has at least ten counts. The V call is TRBV18, the J call TRBJ2-1; D ambiguous. The J call may be wrong; the DNA end is better matched by TRBJ2-5. Germline CDR1 reads KGHSH; CDR2 reads LQKENI. This CDR3 comprises 13 residues. In nucleotides, the CDR3 is TGTGCCAGCTCACCACCGAGCAGAGAGACCCAGTACTTC. The encoded protein is CASSPPSRETQYF.

This clonotype was counted many times. V gene TRBV20-1 combines with J gene TRBJ1-2; 7 bases agree with TRBD1. This CDR3 region has 13 residues. Germline trimming cut 6 bases from V and 5 bases from J; bases unmatched to any gene: 9. Germline CDR1 is DFQATT and CDR2 is SNEGSKA (reference sequence). CDR3 residues: CSASTGVGYGYTF. CDR3 in DNA: TGCAGTGCCTCAACAGGGGTAGGATATGGCTACACCTTC.

A word on this clonotype: A much larger clone is a single base away; this may be a read error. The J gene is TRBJ2-3, the V gene TRBV6-4; the D is unclear. Per the germline V gene, CDR1 is MRHNA and CDR2 is SNTAGT. The CDR3 is 15 residues long. Deletions cut 2 bases from V and 0 bases from J, with 9 bases between. The CDR3 sequence: CASSDTNGSTDTQYF. The CDR3 DNA sequence: TGTGCCAGCAGTGACACTAACGGGAGCACAGATACGCAGTATTTT.

In its sample, this clonotype was seen many times. The J gene is TRBJ1-2, the V gene TRBV30, with 8 bases that match TRBD1. The germline CDR1 and CDR2 sequences are GTSNPN and SVGIG (reference sequence). CDR3 length: 13 amino acids. The V gene end was trimmed by 7 bases and the J gene end by 5 bases; junction bases not matched to a gene: 9. The CDR3 region is CAFGTGPLYGYTF. The CDR3 region has the DNA TGTGCCTTCGGGACAGGTCCCCTTTATGGCTACACCTTC.

V gene TRBV7-8 combines with J gene TRBJ1-5; no definite D call. This CDR3 comprises 15 residues. Germline V gives CDR1 SGHVS, CDR2 FQNEAQ. Trimming stripped 2 bases from V and 1 base from J, with 9 bases between. The CDR3 reads CASSLYVRSNQPQHF. The CDR3, as DNA: TGTGCCAGCAGCTTATATGTCCGGAGCAATCAGCCCCAGCATTTT.

This clonotype occurred many times. The chain uses TRBV20-1 and TRBJ2-7, with 8 bases fitting TRBD1. V was pared by 0 bases and J by 6 bases, with 10 bases of the junction left unmatched. The CDR3 runs to 15 residues. Germline V gives CDR1 DFQATT, CDR2 SNEGSKA (reference sequence). The CDR3 reads CSARDGQGWKGEQYF. The CDR3 DNA sequence: TGCAGTGCTAGAGACGGACAGGGATGGAAAGGCGAGCAGTACTTC.

This clonotype was seen a few times. The V gene is TRBV10-3, the J gene TRBJ1-4; D gene unclear. With 6 bases removed from V and 3 bases from J, the gap between germline ends came to 14 bases. The CDR3 runs 15 residues. The germline V gene has CDR1 ENHRY and CDR2 SYGVKD. CDR3 sequence (DNA): TGTGCCATCAGCGCCCAGGCAGCCCCTAATGAAAAACTGTTTTTT. It yields the protein CAISAQAAPNEKLFF.

In its sample, this clonotype was seen many times. V usage is TRBV27 and J usage is TRBJ2-7; D is possibly TRBD1 (5 bases). The CDR3 covers 15 residues. Per the germline V gene, CDR1 is MNHEY and CDR2 is SMNVEV (reference sequence). With 0 bases removed from V and 5 bases from J, the gap between germline ends came to 14 bases. CDR3 sequence (DNA): TGTGCCAGCAGTTTATCCGGGCAGGGATCCCACGAGCAGTACTTC. It codes for CASSLSGQGSHEQYF.

This clonotype has more than one count but fewer than ten. This chain uses TRBV7-9 with TRBJ1-4, with D perhaps matching TRBD1 (5 bases). Trimming took off 5 bases at V and 4 bases at J, with 38 bases between the two ends. Per the germline V gene, CDR1 is SEHNR and CDR2 is FQNEAQ (reference sequence). The CDR3 is 23 residues long. CDR3 sequence: CASSDSMGYRGSRRRRSNEKLFF. The CDR3 DNA sequence: TGTGCCAGCAGCGATTCCATGGGGTATAGGGGCTCCAGAAGAAGAAGGAGTAATGAAAAACTGTTTTTT.

This clonotype was observed at least ten times. The chain combines TRBV5-1 with TRBJ1-1, with D perhaps matching TRBD1 (5 bases). Between the trimmed V and J ends, which lost 5 bases and 0 bases, there was a span of 11 bases. This CDR3 region has 14 residues. Germline CDR1 is SGHRS and CDR2 is YFSETQ. The CDR3 protein is CASSSGGMNTEAFF. CDR3 bases: TGCGCCAGCAGTTCTGGGGGGATGAACACTGAAGCTTTCTTT.

The chain links TRBV19 to TRBJ2-1; a possible D gene is TRBD2 (7 bases). The CDR3 sequence is 15 residues long. Trimming took off 5 bases at V and 7 bases at J, with 18 bases between the two ends. Germline V gene lookup returns CDR1 LNHDA and CDR2 SQIVND (reference sequence). The CDR3 DNA follows: TGTGCCAGTAGTGTCACACAGGGAGGGGGAAATGAGCAGTTCTTC. Protein product: CASSVTQGGGNEQFF.

This clonotype has a count of ten or more. The chain has TRBV6-2 or TRBV6-3 and TRBJ2-7; 7 nucleotides line up with TRBD2. The CDR3 extends over 14 amino acids. V trimming: 0 bases; J trimming: 9 bases; junction bases outside the gene matches: 8. Germline V gives CDR1 MNHEY, CDR2 SVGEGT. The CDR3 DNA is TGTGCCAGCAGTTACTCGACTAGCCGGGGAAGGCAGTACTTC. Translating gives CASSYSTSRGRQYF.

This clonotype was counted ten times or more. The rearrangement links TRBV10-3 to TRBJ2-2; the match to TRBD2 covers 11 bases. The ends lost 1 base at V and 0 bases at J; junction bases unmatched: 10. CDR1 and CDR2 (germline): ENHRY, SYGVKD. This CDR3 is 20 amino acids long. The CDR3 sequence is CAISELRSSGRPTNTGELFF. The CDR3 coding sequence is TGTGCCATCAGTGAGTTGCGGTCTAGCGGGAGGCCTACGAACACCGGGGAGCTGTTTTTT.

This clonotype appeared many times. This chain joins TRBV6-1 and TRBJ2-5, with 13 bases identical to TRBD2. The CDR3 sequence is 16 residues long. With 8 bases clipped from V and 5 bases from J, the junction kept 11 bases outside the gene matches. The germline V gene encodes CDR1 MNHNS and CDR2 SASEGT. CDR3 bases: TGTGCCAGCGGTCGACTAGCGGGAGGTCAGGGGGAGACCCAGTACTTC. Translated: CASGRLAGGQGETQYF.

On this clonotype itself: The CDR3 does not end in the conserved phenylalanine or tryptophan, so this is likely a read error. The chain joins TRBV6-4 to TRBJ1-2; perhaps TRBD1 as D (5 bases). CDR3 length: 14 residues. Germline V gene sequence: CDR1 MRHNA, CDR2 SNTAGT. The DNA for the CDR3 is TGTGCCAGCAGTTACTCGTCTGGGGCCCGCGGCTACACCCTC. The encoded protein is CASSYSSGARGYTL.

This clonotype was picked up many times. This chain links TRBV28 with TRBJ1-5; D may be TRBD1 (5 bases). With 6 bases removed from V and 1 base from J, the gap between germline ends came to 13 bases. This CDR3 is 15 amino acids long. Germline CDR1 is MDHEN and CDR2 is SYDVKM. CDR3 nucleotides: TGTGCCAGCAGATTCAGGTGGACAAGCAATCAGCCCCAGCATTTT. Translated: CASRFRWTSNQPQHF.

J is TRBJ2-1 and V is TRBV13, with 11 bases identical to TRBD2. CDR1 is PRHDT, CDR2 FYEKMQ, per germline (reference sequence). The CDR3 consists of 16 residues. V lost 5 bases, J lost 8 bases, and 11 bases stayed unmatched. In DNA, the CDR3 is TGTGCCAGCAGCGACCTTAGCGGGAGGGCCTCTCATGAGCAGTTCTTC. Protein product: CASSDLSGRASHEQFF.